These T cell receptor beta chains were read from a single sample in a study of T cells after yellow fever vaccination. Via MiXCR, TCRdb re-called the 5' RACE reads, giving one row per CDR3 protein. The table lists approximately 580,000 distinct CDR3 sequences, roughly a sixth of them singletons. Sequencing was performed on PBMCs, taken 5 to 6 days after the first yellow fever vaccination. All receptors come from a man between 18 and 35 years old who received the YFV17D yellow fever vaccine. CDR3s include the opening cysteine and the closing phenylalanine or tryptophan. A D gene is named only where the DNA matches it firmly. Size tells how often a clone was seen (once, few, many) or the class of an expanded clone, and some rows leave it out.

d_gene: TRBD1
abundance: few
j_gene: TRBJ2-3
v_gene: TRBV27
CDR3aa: CASSLTGTAAGTQYF
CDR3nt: TGTGCCAGCAGTTTAACTGGGACAGCCGCCGGAACGCAGTATTTT

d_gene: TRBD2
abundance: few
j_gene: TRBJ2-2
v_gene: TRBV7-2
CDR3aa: CASRFLRGGANTGELFF
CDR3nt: TGTGCCAGCAGATTCCTCCGGGGGGGCGCGAACACCGGGGAGCTGTTTTTT

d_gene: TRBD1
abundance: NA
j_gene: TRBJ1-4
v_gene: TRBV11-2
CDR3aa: CASSDLGPGQGFEKLFF
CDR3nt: TGTGCCAGCAGCGACCTAGGCCCGGGACAGGGGTTCGAAAAACTGTTTTTT

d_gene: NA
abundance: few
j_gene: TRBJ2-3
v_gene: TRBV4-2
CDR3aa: CASSYLGVSDTQYF
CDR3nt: TGTGCCAGCAGCTACCTGGGGGTTTCAGATACGCAGTATTTT

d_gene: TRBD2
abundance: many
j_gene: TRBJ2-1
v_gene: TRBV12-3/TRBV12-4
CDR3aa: CASSPLVAGGPHEQFF
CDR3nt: TGTGCCAGCAGTCCCCTTGTAGCGGGGGGTCCCCATGAGCAGTTCTTC

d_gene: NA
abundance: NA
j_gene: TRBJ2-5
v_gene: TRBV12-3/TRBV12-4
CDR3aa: CASSLALGRGGQETQYF
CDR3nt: TGTGCCAGCAGTTTAGCGCTGGGGAGGGGGGGCCAAGAGACCCAGTACTTC

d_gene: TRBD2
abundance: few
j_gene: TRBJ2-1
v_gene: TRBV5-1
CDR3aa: CASSLPFPAGLGNEQFF
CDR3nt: TGCGCCAGCAGCTTGCCATTCCCAGCGGGGTTGGGGAATGAGCAGTTCTTC

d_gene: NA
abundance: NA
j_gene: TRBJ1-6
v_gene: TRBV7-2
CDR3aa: CASSPNLLQGRGSPLHF
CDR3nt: TGTGCCAGCAGCCCGAACTTATTACAGGGTCGCGGTTCACCCCTCCACTTT

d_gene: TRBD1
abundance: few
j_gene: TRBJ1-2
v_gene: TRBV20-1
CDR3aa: CSASGTGLTGYTF
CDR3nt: TGCAGTGCGAGTGGGACAGGGCTTACTGGCTACACCTTC

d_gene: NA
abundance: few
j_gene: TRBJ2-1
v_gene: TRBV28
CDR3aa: CASSTYQNNEQFF
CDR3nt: TGTGCCAGCAGTACCTACCAGAACAATGAGCAGTTCTTC

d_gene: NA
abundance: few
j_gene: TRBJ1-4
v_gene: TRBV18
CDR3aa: CASSTPGRPQTNEKLFF
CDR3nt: TGTGCCAGCTCAACCCCCGGACGGCCTCAGACTAATGAAAAACTGTTTTTT

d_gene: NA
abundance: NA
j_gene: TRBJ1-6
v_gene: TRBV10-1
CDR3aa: CASSEGERSPLHF
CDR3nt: TGCGCCAGCAGTGAAGGGGAGAGATCACCCCTCCACTTT

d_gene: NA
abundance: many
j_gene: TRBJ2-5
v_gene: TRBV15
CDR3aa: CATSRDRTGTKETQYF
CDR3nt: TGTGCCACCAGCAGAGATAGAACGGGCACGAAAGAGACCCAGTACTTC

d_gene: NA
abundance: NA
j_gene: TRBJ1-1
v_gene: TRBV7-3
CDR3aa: CASGVHTNTEAFF
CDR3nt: TGTGCCAGCGGCGTACACACGAACACTGAAGCTTTCTTT

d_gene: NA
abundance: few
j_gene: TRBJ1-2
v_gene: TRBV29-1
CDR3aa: CSVAGLGPFYTF
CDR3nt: TGCAGCGTTGCAGGGCTCGGCCCCTTCTACACCTTC

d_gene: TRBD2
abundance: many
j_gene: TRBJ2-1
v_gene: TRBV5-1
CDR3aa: CASSRGGANEQFF
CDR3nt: TGCGCCAGCAGTCGCGGGGGGGCCAATGAGCAGTTCTTC

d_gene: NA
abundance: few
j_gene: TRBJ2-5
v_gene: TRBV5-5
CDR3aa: CASKATGTQETQYF
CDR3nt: TGTGCCAGCAAGGCTACAGGGACACAAGAGACCCAGTACTTC

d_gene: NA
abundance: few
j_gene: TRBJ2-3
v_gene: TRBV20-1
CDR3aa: CSAPPGAGTDTQYF
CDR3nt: TGCAGTGCTCCCCCCGGGGCGGGTACGGATACGCAGTATTTT

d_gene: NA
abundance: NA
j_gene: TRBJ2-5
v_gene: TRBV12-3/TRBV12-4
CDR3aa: CASSFLFGGQETQYF
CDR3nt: TGTGCCAGCAGTTTTCTTTTTGGGGGGCAAGAGACCCAGTACTTC

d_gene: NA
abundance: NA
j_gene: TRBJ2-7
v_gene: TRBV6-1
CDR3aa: CASSPYSDPTGDEQYF
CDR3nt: TGTGCCAGCAGTCCTTACTCGGACCCCACGGGGGACGAGCAGTACTTC

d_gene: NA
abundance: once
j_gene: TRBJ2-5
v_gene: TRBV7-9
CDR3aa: CASNGQTIPQETQYF
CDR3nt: TGTGCCAGCAACGGACAGACCATCCCCCAAGAGACCCAGTACTTC

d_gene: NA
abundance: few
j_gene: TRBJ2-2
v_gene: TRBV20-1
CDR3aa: CSARVGSNTGELFF
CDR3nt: TGCAGTGCCAGAGTGGGCAGCAACACCGGGGAGCTGTTTTTT

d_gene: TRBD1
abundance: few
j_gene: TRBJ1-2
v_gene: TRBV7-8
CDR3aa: CASSLDRGDSYTF
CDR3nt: TGTGCCAGCAGCCTAGACAGGGGGGACAGCTACACCTTC

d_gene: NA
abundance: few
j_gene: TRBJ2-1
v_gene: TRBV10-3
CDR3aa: CAISDLGRGGSEQFF
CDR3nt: TGTGCCATCAGCGACCTGGGCAGGGGGGGAAGTGAGCAGTTCTTC

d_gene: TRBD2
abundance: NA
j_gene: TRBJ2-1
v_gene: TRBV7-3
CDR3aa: CASSSLGGGKQFF
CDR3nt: TGTGCCAGCAGCTCGCTCGGGGGAGGGAAGCAGTTCTTC

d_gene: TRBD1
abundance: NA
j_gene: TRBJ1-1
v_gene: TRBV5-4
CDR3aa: CASRRDRLNTEAFF
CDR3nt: TGTGCCAGCAGGAGGGACAGATTGAACACTGAAGCTTTCTTT

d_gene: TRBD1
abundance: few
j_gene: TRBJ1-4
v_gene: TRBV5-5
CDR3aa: CASSAPGQGNEKLFF
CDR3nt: TGTGCCAGCAGCGCTCCGGGACAGGGAAATGAAAAACTGTTTTTT

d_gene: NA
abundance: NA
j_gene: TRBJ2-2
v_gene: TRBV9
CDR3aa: CASSSYRDTGELFF
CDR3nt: TGTGCCAGCAGCTCCTACAGGGACACCGGGGAGCTGTTTTTT

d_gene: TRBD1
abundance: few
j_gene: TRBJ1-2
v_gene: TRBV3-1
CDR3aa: CASSDTGTGWYGYTF
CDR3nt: TGTGCCAGCAGCGATACCGGGACAGGGTGGTATGGCTACACCTTC

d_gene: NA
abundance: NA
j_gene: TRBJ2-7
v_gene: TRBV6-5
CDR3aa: CASSYDISHEQYF
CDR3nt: TGTGCCAGCAGTTACGACATTTCACACGAGCAGTACTTC

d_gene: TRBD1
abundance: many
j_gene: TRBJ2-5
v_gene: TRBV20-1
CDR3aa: CSARIRQGQETQYF
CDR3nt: TGCAGTGCCCGAATAAGACAGGGACAAGAGACCCAGTACTTC

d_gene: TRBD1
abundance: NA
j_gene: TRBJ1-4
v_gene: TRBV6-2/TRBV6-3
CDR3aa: CASRRDRGKLFF
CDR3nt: TGTGCCAGCAGAAGGGACAGGGGAAAACTGTTTTTT

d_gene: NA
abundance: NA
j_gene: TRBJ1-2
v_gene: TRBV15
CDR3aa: CATSRDMGGYGYTF
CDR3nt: TGTGCCACCAGCAGAGATATGGGGGGCTATGGCTACACCTTC

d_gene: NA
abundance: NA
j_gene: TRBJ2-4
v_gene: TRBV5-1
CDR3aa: CANSLFSGGTAKNIQYF
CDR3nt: TGCGCCAACAGCTTGTTTTCGGGGGGCACGGCCAAAAACATTCAGTACTTC

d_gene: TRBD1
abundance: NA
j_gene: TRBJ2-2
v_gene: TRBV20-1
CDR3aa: CSARQGTGVRGTGELFF
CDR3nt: TGCAGTGCTAGACAAGGGACAGGGGTTCGAGGCACCGGGGAGCTGTTTTTT

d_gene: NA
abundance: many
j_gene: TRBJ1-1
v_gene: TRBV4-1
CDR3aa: CASSPILRGREAFF
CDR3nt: TGCGCCAGCAGCCCCATATTGCGGGGCAGAGAAGCTTTCTTT

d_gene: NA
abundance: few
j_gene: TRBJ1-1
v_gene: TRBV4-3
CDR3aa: CASSQGEIPNTEAFF
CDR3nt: TGCGCCAGCAGCCAAGGGGAAATACCGAACACTGAAGCTTTCTTT

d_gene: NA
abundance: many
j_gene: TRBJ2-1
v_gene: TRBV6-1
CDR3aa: CASSPRNNEQFF
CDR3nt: TGTGCCAGCAGTCCGAGGAACAATGAGCAGTTCTTC

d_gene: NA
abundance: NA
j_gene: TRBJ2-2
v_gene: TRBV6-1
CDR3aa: CASFVGTTGELFF
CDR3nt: TGTGCCAGCTTTGTGGGTACCACCGGGGAGCTGTTTTTT